This TCR beta chain was sequenced during a study of blood T cell repertoires in COVID-19. The CDR3 runs to 16 residues. CDR1 is MGHRA and CDR2 is YSYEKL in the germline V gene. Trimming took 1 base from V and 3 from J, leaving 13 bases between them. Clones were read by immunoSEQ multiplex PCR, and TCRdb kept only the in-frame ones, dropping some. The sample lists roughly 180,000 clones, 85% occurring once. The source material was peripheral blood. The J gene is TRBJ2-1, the V gene TRBV4-1; D not certain. The sequence came from a woman aged 55-69 years with acute or convalescent COVID-19. CDR3 in amino acids: CASSQGWATLYNEQFF. The CDR3 DNA is TGCGCCAGCAGCCAAGGATGGGCCACGCTCTACAATGAGCAGTTCTTC.